Reported below is one TCR beta chain. V dropped 1 base and J dropped 5; count of bases not matched to a gene: 3. This CDR3 has 16 amino acids. From germline, CDR1 is MNHEY and CDR2 SMNVEV (reference sequence). This entry comes from a study of blood T cell repertoires in COVID-19. Study information: Some COVID-19 samples were acute and others convalescent; all came from the United States, Italy and Spain.

Assay used: immunoSEQ multiplex PCR; TCRdb lists only in-frame clones, some missing. The sample gives 200,000 to 300,000 clones, about nine tenths of which show up once; roughly 1.2% is in the top ten. The cohort comprised adults aged 18 to 89 years residing in 24 US areas. Participants reported their clinical history, and cohort assignment relied on those reports. Sequencing was carried out using PBMCs or T cells enriched from blood (not recorded which). The rearrangement joins TRBV27 to TRBJ2-1, with 12 bases identical to TRBD2. The origin of this receptor is a woman aged 40 to 50 with acute COVID-19. CDR3 bases: TGTGCCAGCAGTTTATTGACTAGCGGGAGAAACAATGAGCAGTTCTTC. Protein product: CASSLLTSGRNNEQFF.